This T cell receptor (beta chain) was retrieved from a study of CD8+CD57+ T cells in acquired aplastic anemia. As for the study in general: The average read count for CD4+ cells in healthy donors was some 9.9 million. Study-level findings and limits: Patients showed no significant difference from controls in CD8+ Simpson's diversity. Found in both controls and patients were around 31 CD8+ CDR3 sequences.

V was clipped by 10 bases and J by 11 bases; unmatched bases: 11. Germline lookup yields CDR1 MNHNS and CDR2 SASEGT. This CDR3 comprises 13 residues. The use of genomic DNA as template underpinned the TCR beta VDJ and CDR3 profiling. TCRdb fed the reads into MiXCR, producing one record per CDR3 protein. The table has 55,000 to 80,000 distinct CDR3 sequences, around half seen once; the top ten hold about 8.3%. Of note for this clonotype: Its matching antigen is unknown.

The chain employs TRBV6-1 and TRBJ1-6; 7 nucleotides align to TRBD1. This TCR was recovered from a human donor in good health, serving as a control. Specimen: sorted CD4+, CD8+, or CD8+CD57+ T cells (not recorded which) from PBMCs. This chain's CDR3 is CAIRLGQTTPLHF. CDR3 coding DNA: TGTGCCATCCGATTGGGACAGACGACACCCCTCCACTTT.